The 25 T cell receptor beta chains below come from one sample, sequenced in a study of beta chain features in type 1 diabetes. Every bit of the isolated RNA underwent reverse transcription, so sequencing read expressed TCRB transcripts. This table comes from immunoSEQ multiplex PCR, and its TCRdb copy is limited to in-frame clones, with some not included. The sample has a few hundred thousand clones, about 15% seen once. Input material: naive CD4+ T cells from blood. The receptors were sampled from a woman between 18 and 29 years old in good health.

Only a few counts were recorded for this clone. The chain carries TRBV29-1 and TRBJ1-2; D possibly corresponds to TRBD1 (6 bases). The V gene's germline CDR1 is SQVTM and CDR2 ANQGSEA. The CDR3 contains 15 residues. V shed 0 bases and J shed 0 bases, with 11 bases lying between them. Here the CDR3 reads CSVEDGWDTNYGYTF. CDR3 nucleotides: TGCAGCGTTGAAGATGGGTGGGACACTAACTATGGCTACACCTTC. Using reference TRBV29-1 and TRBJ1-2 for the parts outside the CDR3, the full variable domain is SAVISQKPSRDICQRGTSLTIQCQVDSQVTMMFWYRQQPGQSLTLIATANQGSEATYESGFVIDKFPISRPNLTFSTLTVSNMSPEDSSIYLCSVEDGWDTNYGYTFGSGTRLTVV.

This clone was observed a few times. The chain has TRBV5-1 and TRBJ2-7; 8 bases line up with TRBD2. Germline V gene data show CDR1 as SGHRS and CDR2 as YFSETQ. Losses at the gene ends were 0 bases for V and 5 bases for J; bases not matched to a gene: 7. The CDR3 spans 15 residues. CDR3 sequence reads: CASSLAPTSDNEQYF. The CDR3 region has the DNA TGCGCCAGCAGCTTGGCCCCGACTAGCGATAACGAGCAGTACTTC. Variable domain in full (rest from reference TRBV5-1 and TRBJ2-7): KAGVTQTPRYLIKTRGQQVTLSCSPISGHRSVSWYQQTPGQGLQFLFEYFSETQRNKGNFPGRFSGRQFSNSRSEMNVSTLELGDSALYLCASSLAPTSDNEQYFGPGTRLTVT.

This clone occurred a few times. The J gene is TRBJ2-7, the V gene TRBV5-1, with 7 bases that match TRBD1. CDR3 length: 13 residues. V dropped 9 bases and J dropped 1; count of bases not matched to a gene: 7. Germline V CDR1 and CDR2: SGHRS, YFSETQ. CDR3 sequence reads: CATRGTESYEQYF. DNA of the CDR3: TGCGCCACCAGGGGGACAGAATCCTACGAGCAGTACTTC.

The CDR3 DNA reads TGTGCCTGGAGTGTACTGGGCGGGACCCAAGAGACCCAGTACTTC. Translated, it gives CAWSVLGGTQETQYF. This chain connects TRBV30 to TRBJ2-5; possible D gene TRBD2, 6 bases. The CDR3 covers 15 residues. Trimming shortened V by 0 bases and J by 1 base, and 12 bases separated the two germline ends. Germline V gives CDR1 GTSNPN, CDR2 SVGIG (reference sequence).

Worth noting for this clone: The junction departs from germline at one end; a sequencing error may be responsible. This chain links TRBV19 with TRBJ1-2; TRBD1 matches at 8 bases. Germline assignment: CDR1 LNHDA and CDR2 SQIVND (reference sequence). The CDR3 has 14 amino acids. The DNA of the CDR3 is TGTGCCAGTGGACAGGGCCAAGGAAGGGTTCATCTGTACTTC. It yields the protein CASGQGQGRVHLYF.

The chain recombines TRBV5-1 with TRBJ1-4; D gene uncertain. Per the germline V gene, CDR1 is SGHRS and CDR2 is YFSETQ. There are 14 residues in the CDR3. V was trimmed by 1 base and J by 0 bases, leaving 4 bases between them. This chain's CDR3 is CASSLLATNEKLFF. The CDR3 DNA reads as TGCGCCAGCAGCTTGTTAGCAACTAATGAAAAACTGTTTTTT.

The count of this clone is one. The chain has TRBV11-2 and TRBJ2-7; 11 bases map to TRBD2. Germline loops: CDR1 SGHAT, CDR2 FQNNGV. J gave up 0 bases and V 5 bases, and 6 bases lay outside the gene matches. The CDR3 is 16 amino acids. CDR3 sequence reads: CASSVTSGVFSYEQYF. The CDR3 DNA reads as TGTGCCAGCAGCGTGACTAGCGGGGTTTTCTCCTACGAGCAGTACTTC.

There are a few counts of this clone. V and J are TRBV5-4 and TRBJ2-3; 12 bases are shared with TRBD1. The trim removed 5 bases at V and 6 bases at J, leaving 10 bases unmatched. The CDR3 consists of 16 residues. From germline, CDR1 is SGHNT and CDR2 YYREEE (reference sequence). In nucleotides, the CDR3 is TGTGCCAGCAGACCGGGACAGGGGGCGCAGTACGATACGCAGTATTTT. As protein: CASRPGQGAQYDTQYF.

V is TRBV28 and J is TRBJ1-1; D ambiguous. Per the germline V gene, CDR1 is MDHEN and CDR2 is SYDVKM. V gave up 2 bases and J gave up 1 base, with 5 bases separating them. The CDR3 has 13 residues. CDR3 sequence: CASSLPENTEAFF. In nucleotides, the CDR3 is TGTGCCAGCAGTTTACCAGAGAACACTGAAGCTTTCTTT.

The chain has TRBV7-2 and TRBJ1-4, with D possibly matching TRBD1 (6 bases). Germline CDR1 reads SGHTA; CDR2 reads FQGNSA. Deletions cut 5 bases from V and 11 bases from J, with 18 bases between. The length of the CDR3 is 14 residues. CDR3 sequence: CASSPLGQNEKLFF. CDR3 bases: TGTGCCAGCAGCCCTTTAGGACAGAACGAGAAACTGTTTTTT.

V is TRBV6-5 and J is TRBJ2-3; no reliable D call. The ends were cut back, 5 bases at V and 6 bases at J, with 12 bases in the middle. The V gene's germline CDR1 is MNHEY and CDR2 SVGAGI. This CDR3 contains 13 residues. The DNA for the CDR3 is TGTGCCAGCAGTGTTCGAGTTTGGGATACGCAGTATTTT. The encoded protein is CASSVRVWDTQYF.

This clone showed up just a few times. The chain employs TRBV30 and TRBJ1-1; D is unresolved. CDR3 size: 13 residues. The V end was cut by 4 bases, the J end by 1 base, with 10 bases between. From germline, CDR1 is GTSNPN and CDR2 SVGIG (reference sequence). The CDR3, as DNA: TGTGCCTGGACGGGAAGGGCGAACACTGAAGCTTTCTTT. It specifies CAWTGRANTEAFF.

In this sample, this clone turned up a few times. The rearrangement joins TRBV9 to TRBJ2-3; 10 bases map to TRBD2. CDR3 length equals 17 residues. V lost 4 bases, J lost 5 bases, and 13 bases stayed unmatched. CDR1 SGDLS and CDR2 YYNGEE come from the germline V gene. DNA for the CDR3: TGTGCCAGCAGCCCCCGTCCAGCGGGAGGGGCCGTAGATACGCAGTATTTT. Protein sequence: CASSPRPAGGAVDTQYF.

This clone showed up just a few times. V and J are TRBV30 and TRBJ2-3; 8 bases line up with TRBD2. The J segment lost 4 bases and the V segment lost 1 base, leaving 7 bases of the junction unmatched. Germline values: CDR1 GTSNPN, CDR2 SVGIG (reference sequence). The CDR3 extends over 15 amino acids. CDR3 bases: TGTGCCTGGAGTGCGGTAGCGGGAAGCGCAGATACGCAGTATTTT. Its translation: CAWSAVAGSADTQYF.

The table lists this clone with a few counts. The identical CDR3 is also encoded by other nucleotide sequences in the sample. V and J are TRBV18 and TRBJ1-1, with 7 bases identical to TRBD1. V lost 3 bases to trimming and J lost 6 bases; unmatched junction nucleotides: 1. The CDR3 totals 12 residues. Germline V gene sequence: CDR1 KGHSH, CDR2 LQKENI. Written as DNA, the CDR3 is TGTGCCAGCTCACCCGACAGGGCTGAAGCTTTCTTT. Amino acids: CASSPDRAEAFF.

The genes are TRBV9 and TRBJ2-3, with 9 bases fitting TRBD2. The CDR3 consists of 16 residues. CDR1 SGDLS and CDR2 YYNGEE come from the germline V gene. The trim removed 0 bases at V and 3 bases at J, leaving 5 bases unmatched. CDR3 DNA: TGTGCCAGCAGCGTAGGTAGCGGGAGTCAGACAGATACGCAGTATTTT. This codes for CASSVGSGSQTDTQYF.

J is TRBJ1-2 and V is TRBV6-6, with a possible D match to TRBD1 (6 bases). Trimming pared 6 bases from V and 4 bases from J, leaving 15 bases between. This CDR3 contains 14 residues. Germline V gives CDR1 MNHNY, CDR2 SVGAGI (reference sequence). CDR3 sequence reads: CASSKTGTIYGYTF. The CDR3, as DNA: TGTGCCAGCAGCAAAACGGGGACAATCTATGGCTACACCTTC.

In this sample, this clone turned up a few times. The CDR3 sequence is CASSGQIQETQYF. The CDR3 DNA follows: TGTGCCAGCAGTGGGCAGATACAAGAGACCCAGTACTTC. The chain joins TRBV6-6 to TRBJ2-5; D ambiguous. CDR1 is MNHNY and CDR2 is SVGAGI in the germline V gene (reference sequence). This CDR3 has 13 amino acids. Trimming removed 5 bases from V and 2 bases from J, with 9 bases in between.

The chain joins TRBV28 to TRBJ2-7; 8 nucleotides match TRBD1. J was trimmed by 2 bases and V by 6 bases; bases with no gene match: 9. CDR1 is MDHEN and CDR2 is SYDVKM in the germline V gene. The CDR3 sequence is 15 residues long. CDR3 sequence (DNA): TGTGCCAGCAGGCGAATCGGGACAGGAGCCTACGAGCAGTACTTC. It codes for CASRRIGTGAYEQYF.

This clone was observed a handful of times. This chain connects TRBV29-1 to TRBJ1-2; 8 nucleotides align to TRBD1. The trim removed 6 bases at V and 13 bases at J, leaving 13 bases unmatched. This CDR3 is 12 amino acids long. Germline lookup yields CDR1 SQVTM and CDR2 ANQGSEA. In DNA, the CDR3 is TGCAGCGTCGGAAGAAACAGGGGGGATTTCACCTTC. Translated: CSVGRNRGDFTF.

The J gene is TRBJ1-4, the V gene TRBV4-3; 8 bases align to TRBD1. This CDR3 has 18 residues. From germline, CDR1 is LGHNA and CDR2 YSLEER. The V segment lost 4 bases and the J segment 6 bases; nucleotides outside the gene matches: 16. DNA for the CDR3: TGCGCCAGCAGCCGATTTTGGGGAAGGGGACAGGTTGATGAAAAACTGTTTTTT. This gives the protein CASSRFWGRGQVDEKLFF.

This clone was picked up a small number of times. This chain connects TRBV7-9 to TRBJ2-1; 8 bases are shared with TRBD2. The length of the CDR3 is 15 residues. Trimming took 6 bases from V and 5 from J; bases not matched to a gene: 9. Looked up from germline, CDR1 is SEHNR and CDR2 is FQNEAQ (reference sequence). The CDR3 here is CASRRPGLVDNEQFF. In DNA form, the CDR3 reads TGTGCCAGCAGGCGACCGGGACTAGTAGACAATGAGCAGTTCTTC. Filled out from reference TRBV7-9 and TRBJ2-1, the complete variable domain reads DTGVSQNPRHKITKRGQNVTFRCDPISEHNRLYWYRQTLGQGPEFLTYFQNEAQLEKSRLLSDRFSAERPKGSFSTLEIQRTEQGDSAMYLCASRRPGLVDNEQFFGPGTRLTVL.

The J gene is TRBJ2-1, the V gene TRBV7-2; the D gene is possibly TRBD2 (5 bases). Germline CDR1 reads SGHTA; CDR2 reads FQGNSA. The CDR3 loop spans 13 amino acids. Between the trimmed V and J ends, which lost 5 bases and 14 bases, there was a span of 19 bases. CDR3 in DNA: TGTGCCAGCAGCATACTCCGGGCTAAGGAGGAGTTCTTC. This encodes CASSILRAKEEFF.

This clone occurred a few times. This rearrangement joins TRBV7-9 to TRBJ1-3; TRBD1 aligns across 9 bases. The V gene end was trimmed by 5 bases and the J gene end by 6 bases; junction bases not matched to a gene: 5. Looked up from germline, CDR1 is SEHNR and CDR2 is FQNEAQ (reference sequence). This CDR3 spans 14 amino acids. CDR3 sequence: CASSGRTGANTIYF. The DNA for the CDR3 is TGTGCCAGCAGCGGGAGGACAGGGGCAAACACCATATATTTT.

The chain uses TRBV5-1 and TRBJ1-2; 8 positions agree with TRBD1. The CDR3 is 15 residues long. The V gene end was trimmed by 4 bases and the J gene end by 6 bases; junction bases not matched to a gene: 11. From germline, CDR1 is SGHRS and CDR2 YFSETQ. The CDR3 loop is CASSPLSTGDDGYTF. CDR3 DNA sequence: TGCGCCAGCAGCCCACTTTCGACAGGGGATGATGGCTACACCTTC.